The rows below give T cell receptor beta chains drawn from one sample of a study of blood T cell repertoires in COVID-19. Clones were read by immunoSEQ multiplex PCR, and TCRdb kept only the in-frame ones, dropping some. The sample has approximately 250,000 clones, around 93% seen once; the top ten hold 2.8%. What was sequenced was PBMCs or T cells enriched from blood (not recorded which). These TCRs come from a man in his forties who had been exposed to COVID-19. Each CDR3 is given without its conserved first and last residue.

j_call v_call cdr3_aa
TRBJ2-4 TRBV11-3 ASRNTGQGMTVAKNIQY
TRBJ2-1 TRBV12-3/TRBV12-4 ASSPTSNEQF
TRBJ2-3 TRBV7-9 ASSFIGRGTDTQY
TRBJ1-2 TRBV7-8 ASSLAGTAFYGYT
TRBJ2-2 TRBV7-9 ASRRQGENTGELF
TRBJ2-3 TRBV30 AWSVSDTQY
TRBJ2-1 TRBV4-2 ASSQEKTDRDEQF
TRBJ1-6 TRBV5-4 ASSSPDRGRNSPLH
TRBJ2-3 TRBV27 ASSYWTSGSFTDTQY
TRBJ2-7 TRBV2 ASTQGSTSYEQY
TRBJ1-6 TRBV27 ASRALTASRDSPLH
TRBJ1-2 TRBV2 ASSDPGTENYGYT
TRBJ1-1 TRBV2 ASSEAPGHLFTTEAF
TRBJ2-1 TRBV19 ASSIGKLAGGLGSYNEQF
TRBJ2-3 TRBV27 ASSTLGTGWTDTQY
TRBJ2-7 TRBV3-1/TRBV3-2 ASSLLSGAAYEQY
TRBJ2-7 TRBV19 ASSLYTTYEQY
TRBJ2-1 TRBV4-2 ASSQEGLAGGSYNEQF
TRBJ1-5 TRBV28 ASSLFSRRNQPQH
TRBJ1-1 TRBV13 ASSLGGGYLGAF
TRBJ2-7 TRBV9 ASSARQGDEQY
TRBJ2-3 TRBV24-1 ATSDPRGHGDTQY
TRBJ2-3 TRBV9 ASSVRSGTDTQY
TRBJ2-7 TRBV7-9 ASSPRTNSYEQY
TRBJ1-3 TRBV12-3/TRBV12-4 ASSFVGNTIY
TRBJ1-1 TRBV6-5 ATLAGELDTEAF
TRBJ1-2 TRBV2 ASCIAGNYGYT
TRBJ1-2 TRBV6-6 ASRHSGVSGYT
TRBJ2-3 TRBV7-3 ASSTISGTLLIDDTQY
TRBJ2-7 TRBV5-1 ASSASGTYEQY
TRBJ2-7 TRBV27 ASSRQGVLYEQY
TRBJ2-1 TRBV19 ASTTASSGRNNEQF
TRBJ2-1 TRBV11-2 ASSTTPMGTEEQF
TRBJ1-6 TRBV7-9 ASSLAASSGYNSPLH
TRBJ2-7 TRBV7-8 ASSLRRDPHEQY
TRBJ2-1 TRBV27 ASSLGYDWLGGNEQF
TRBJ1-2 TRBV28 ASSSGERTRGYT
TRBJ1-1 TRBV19 ASSPTLGGLNTEAF
TRBJ1-1 TRBV11-2 ASSLGWAGTNTEAF
TRBJ2-7 TRBV27 ASSSSTGVMRYEQY
TRBJ2-2 TRBV5-5 ASSLGWAGSTGELF
TRBJ2-7 TRBV2 ASRGGLSYEQY